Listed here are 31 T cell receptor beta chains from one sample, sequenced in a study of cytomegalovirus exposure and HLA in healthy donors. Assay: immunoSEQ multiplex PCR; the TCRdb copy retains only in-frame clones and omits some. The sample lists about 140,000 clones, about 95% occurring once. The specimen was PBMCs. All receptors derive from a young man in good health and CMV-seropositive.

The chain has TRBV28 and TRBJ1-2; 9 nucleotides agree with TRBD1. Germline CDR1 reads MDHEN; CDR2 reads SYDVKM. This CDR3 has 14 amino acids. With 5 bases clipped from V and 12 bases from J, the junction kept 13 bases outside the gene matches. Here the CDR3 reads CASSPPPGTGNDTF. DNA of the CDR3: TGTGCCAGCAGTCCCCCCCCCGGGACAGGGAATGACACCTTC.

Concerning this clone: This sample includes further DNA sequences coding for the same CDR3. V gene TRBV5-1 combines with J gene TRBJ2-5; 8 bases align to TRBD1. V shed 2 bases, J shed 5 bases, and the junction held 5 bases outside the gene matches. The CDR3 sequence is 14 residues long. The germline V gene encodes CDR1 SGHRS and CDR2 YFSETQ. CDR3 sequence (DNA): TGCGCCAGCAGCTTCGGACAGGGCGGGGAGACCCAGTACTTC. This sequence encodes CASSFGQGGETQYF.

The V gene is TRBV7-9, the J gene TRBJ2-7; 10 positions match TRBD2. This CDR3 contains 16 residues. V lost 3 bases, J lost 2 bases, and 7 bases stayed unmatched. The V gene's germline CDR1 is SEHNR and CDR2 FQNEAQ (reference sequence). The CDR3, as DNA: TGTGCCAGCAGCTTGGGGCTAGCGGGAGTTCCCTACGAGCAGTACTTC. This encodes CASSLGLAGVPYEQYF. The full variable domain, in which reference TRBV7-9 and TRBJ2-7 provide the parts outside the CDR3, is DTGVSQNPRHKITKRGQNVTFRCDPISEHNRLYWYRQTLGQGPEFLTYFQNEAQLEKSRLLSDRFSAERPKGSFSTLEIQRTEQGDSAMYLCASSLGLAGVPYEQYFGPGTRLTVT.

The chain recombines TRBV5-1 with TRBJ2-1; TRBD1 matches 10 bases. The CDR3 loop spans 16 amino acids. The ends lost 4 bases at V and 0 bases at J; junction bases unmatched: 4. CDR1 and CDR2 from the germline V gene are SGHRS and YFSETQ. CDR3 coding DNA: TGCGCCAGCAGCCGTGACAGGGGGCGCTCCTACAATGAGCAGTTCTTC. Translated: CASSRDRGRSYNEQFF.

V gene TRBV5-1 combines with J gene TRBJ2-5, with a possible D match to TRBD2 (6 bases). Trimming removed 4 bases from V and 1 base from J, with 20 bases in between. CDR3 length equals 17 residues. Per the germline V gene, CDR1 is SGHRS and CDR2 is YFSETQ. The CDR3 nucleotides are TGCGCCAGCAGCCCGGGAGCTTTACCTGGGTTCCAAGAGACCCAGTACTTC. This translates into CASSPGALPGFQETQYF.

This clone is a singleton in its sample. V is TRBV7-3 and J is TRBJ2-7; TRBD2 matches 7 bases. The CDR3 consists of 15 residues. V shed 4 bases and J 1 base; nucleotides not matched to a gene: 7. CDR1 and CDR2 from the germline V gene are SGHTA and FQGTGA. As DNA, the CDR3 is TGTGCCAGCAGCTCTGCGGGAGTGACTTCCTACGAGCAGTACTTC. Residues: CASSSAGVTSYEQYF.

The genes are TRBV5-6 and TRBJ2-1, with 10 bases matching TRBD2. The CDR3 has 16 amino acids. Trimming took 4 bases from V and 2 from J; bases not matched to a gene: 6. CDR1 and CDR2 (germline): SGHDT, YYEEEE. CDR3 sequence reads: CASSLITSGAYNEQFF. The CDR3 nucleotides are TGTGCCAGCAGCCTAATCACTAGCGGGGCCTACAATGAGCAGTTCTTC.

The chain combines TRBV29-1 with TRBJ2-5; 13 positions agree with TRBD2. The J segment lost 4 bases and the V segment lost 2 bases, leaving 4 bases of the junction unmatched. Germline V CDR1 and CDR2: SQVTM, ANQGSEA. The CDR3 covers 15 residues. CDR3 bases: TGCAGCGTTGAATTACTAGCGGGAGGGCGAGAGACCCAGTACTTC. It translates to CSVELLAGGRETQYF.

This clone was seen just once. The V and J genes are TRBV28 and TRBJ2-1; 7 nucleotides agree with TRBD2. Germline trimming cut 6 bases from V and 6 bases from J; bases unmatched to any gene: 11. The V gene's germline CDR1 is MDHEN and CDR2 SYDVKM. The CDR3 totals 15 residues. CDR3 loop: CASRIPAGKGNEQFF. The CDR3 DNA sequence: TGTGCCAGCAGGATTCCAGCGGGGAAGGGCAATGAGCAGTTCTTC.

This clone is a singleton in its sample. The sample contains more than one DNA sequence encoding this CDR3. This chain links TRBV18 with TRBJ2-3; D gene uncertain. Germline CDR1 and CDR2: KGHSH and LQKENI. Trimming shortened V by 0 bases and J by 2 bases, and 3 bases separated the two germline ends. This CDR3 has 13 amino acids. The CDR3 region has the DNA TGTGCCAGCTCACCACCCTCCACAGATACGCAGTATTTT. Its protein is CASSPPSTDTQYF.

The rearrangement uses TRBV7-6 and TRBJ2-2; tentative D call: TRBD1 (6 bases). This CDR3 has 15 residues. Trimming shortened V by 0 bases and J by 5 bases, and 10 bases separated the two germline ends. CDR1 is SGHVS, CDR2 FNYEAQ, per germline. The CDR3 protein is CASSLAGARTGELFF. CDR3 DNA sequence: TGTGCCAGCAGCTTAGCGGGGGCGAGGACCGGGGAGCTGTTTTTT.

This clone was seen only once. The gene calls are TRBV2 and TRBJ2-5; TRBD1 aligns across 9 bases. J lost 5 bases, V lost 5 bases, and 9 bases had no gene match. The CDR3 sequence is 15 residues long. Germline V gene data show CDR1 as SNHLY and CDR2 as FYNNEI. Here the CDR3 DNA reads TGTGCCAGCAGTACTCCTAGGGACAGGGTGGAGACCCAGTACTTC. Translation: CASSTPRDRVETQYF.

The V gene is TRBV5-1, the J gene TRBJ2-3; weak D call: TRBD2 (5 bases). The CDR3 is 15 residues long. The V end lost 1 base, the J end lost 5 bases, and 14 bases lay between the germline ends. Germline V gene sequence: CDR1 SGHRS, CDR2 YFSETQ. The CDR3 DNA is TGCGCCAGCAGCTTGTCTAGCACCGTTCGAGATACGCAGTATTTT. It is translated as CASSLSSTVRDTQYF.

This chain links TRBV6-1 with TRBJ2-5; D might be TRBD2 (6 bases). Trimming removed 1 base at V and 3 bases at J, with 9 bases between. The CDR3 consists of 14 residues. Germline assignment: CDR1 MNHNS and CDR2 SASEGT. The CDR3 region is CASSEEGLKETQYF. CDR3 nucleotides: TGTGCCAGCAGTGAAGAGGGACTGAAAGAGACCCAGTACTTC.

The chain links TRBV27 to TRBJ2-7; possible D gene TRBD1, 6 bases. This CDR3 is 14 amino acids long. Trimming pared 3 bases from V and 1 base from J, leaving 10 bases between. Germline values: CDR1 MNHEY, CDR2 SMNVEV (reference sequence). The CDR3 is CASSFRGPSYEQYF. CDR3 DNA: TGTGCCAGCAGTTTCAGGGGCCCATCCTACGAGCAGTACTTC.

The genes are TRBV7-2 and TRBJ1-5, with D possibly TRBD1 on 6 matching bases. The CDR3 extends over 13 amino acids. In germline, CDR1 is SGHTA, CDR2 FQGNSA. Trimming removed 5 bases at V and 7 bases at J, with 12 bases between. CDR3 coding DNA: TGTGCCAGCAGCACAGACCAGGGGCAGCCCCAGCATTTT. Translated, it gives CASSTDQGQPQHF.

The CDR3: CASSIDRGRWEAFF. As DNA, the CDR3 is TGTGCCAGCAGCATTGACAGGGGGCGCTGGGAAGCTTTCTTT. V is TRBV7-8 and J is TRBJ1-1, with 10 bases fitting TRBD1. The germline V gene has CDR1 SGHVS and CDR2 FQNEAQ. The ends lost 5 bases at V and 8 bases at J; junction bases unmatched: 8. There are 14 residues in the CDR3.

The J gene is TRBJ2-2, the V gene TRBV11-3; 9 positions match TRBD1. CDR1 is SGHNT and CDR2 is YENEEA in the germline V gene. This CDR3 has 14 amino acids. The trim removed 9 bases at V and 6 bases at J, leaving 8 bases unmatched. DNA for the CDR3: TGTGCCAGTAAATCGGGACAGGGCGCCGGGGAGCTGTTTTTT. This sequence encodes CASKSGQGAGELFF.

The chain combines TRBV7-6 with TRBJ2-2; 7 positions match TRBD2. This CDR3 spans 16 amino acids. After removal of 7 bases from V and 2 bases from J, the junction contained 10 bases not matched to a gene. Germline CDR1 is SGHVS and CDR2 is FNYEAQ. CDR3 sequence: CASTPELAQNTGELFF. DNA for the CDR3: TGTGCCAGCACCCCAGAACTAGCGCAAAACACCGGGGAGCTGTTTTTT.

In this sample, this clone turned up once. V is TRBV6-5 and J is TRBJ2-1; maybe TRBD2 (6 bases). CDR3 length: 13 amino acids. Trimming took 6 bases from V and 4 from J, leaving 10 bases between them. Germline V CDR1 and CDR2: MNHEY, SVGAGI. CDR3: CASRPGGYNEQFF. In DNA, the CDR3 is TGTGCCAGCAGACCCGGGGGTTACAATGAGCAGTTCTTC.

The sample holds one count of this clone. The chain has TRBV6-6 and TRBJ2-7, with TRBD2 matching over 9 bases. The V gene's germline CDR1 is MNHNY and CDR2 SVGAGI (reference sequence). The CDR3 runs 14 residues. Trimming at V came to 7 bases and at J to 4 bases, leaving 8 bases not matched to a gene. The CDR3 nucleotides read TGTGCCAGCACCCCACTAGCGGGCGTTTACGAGCAGTACTTC. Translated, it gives CASTPLAGVYEQYF.

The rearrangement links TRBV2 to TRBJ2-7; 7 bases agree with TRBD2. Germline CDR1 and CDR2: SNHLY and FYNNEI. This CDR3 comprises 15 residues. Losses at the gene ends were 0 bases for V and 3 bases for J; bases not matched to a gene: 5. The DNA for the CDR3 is TGTGCCAGCAGTGAAGCGGGGGGGATCAACTACGAGCAGTACTTC. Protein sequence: CASSEAGGINYEQYF.

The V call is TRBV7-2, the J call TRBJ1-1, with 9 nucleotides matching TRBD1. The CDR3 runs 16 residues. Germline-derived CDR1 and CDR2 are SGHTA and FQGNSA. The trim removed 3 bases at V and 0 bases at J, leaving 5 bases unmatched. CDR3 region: CASSFRDRAMNTEAFF. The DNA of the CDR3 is TGTGCCAGCAGCTTCCGGGACAGGGCCATGAACACTGAAGCTTTCTTT.

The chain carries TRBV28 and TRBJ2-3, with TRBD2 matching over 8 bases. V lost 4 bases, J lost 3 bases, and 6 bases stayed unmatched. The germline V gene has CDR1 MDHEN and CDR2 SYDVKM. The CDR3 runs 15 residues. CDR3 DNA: TGTGCCAGCAGTTCCGGGACTAGTCTTACAGATACGCAGTATTTT. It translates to CASSSGTSLTDTQYF.

The CDR3 reads CASRGVDRGRYNEQFF. Written as DNA, the CDR3 is TGCGCCAGCAGAGGTGTGGACAGGGGGCGATACAATGAGCAGTTCTTC. The V and J genes are TRBV10-2 and TRBJ2-1; 11 bases fit TRBD1. The CDR3 sequence is 16 residues long. V gave up 6 bases and J gave up 4 bases; unmatched junction bases: 8. Germline-derived CDR1 and CDR2 are WSHSY and SAAADI.

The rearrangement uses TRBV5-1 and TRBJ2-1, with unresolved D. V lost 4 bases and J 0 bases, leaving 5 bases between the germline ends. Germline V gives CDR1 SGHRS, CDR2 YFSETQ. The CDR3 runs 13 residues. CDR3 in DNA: TGCGCCAGCAGCCCCAGCTCCTACAATGAGCAGTTCTTC. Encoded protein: CASSPSSYNEQFF.

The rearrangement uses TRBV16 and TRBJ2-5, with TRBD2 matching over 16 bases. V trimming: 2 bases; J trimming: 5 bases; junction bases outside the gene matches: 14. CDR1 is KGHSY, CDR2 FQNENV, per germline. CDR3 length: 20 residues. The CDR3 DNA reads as TGTGCCAGCAGCCAACGGCTGACGGGACTAGCGGGAGGGGACGGCGAGACCCAGTACTTC. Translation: CASSQRLTGLAGGDGETQYF.

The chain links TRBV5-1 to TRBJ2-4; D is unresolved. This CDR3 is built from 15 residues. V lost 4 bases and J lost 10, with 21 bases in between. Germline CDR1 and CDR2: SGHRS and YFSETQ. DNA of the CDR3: TGCGCCAGCAGCCGCGTCGGCGGCTATCGAGAGATTCAGTACTTC. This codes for CASSRVGGYREIQYF.

CDR3 amino acids: CSVAPRGVGTEAFF. CDR3 bases: TGCAGCGTTGCCCCCAGGGGAGTTGGGACTGAAGCTTTCTTT. The chain recombines TRBV29-1 with TRBJ1-1; a possible D gene is TRBD1 (6 bases). The CDR3 extends over 14 amino acids. CDR1 and CDR2 (germline): SQVTM, ANQGSEA. Trimming removed 4 bases at V and 5 bases at J, with 17 bases between. The full variable domain, rest sourced from reference TRBV29-1 and TRBJ1-1, is SAVISQKPSRDICQRGTSLTIQCQVDSQVTMMFWYRQQPGQSLTLIATANQGSEATYESGFVIDKFPISRPNLTFSTLTVSNMSPEDSSIYLCSVAPRGVGTEAFFGQGTRLTVV.

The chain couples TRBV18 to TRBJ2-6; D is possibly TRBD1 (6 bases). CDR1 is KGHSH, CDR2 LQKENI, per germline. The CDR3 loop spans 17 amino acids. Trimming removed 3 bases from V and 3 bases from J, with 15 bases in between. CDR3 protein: CASSPFLGGSGANVLTF. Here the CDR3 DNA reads TGTGCCAGCTCACCCTTTTTAGGGGGAAGTGGGGCCAACGTCCTGACTTTC.

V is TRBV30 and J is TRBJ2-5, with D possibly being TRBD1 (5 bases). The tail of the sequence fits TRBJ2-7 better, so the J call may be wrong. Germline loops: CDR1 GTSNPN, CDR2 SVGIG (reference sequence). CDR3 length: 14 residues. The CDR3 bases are TGTGCCTGGAGATCCGGACACAGTACCTACGAGCAGTACTTC. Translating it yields CAWRSGHSTYEQYF.